One sample yielded the 32 T cell receptor beta chains listed below, sequenced in a study of T cell responses to AZD1222 COVID-19 vaccine. Assay used: immunoSEQ multiplex PCR; TCRdb lists only in-frame clones, some missing. This table has 100,000 to 120,000 clones, 88% appearing once. Sequenced material: peripheral blood, taken on day 0 of AZD1222 vaccination. These TCRs come from an adult in good health.

The chain joins TRBV14 to TRBJ1-2, with 7 bases that match TRBD1. The CDR3 spans 15 residues. Germline V gene sequence: CDR1 SGHDN, CDR2 FVKESK. J gave up 4 bases and V 1 base, and 6 bases lay outside the gene matches. This chain's CDR3 is CASSQVRAGGYGYTF. CDR3 DNA sequence: TGTGCCAGCAGCCAAGTTCGGGCAGGGGGCTATGGCTACACCTTC. Supplemented by reference TRBV14 and TRBJ1-2, the full variable domain reads EAGVTQFPSHSVIEKGQTVTLRCDPISGHDNLYWYRRVMGKEIKFLLHFVKESKQDESGMPNNRFLAERTGGTYSTLKVQPAELEDSGVYFCASSQVRAGGYGYTFGSGTRLTVV.

The V and J genes are TRBV7-9 and TRBJ2-7; no definite D call. V was trimmed by 3 bases and J by 0 bases, leaving 9 bases between them. The CDR3 covers 14 residues. Germline CDR1 and CDR2: SEHNR and FQNEAQ (reference sequence). CDR3 region: CASSFTESSYEQYF. The CDR3 DNA reads as TGTGCCAGCAGCTTCACAGAGAGCTCCTACGAGCAGTACTTC. The whole variable domain, remainder taken from reference TRBV7-9 and TRBJ2-7, is DTGVSQNPRHKITKRGQNVTFRCDPISEHNRLYWYRQTLGQGPEFLTYFQNEAQLEKSRLLSDRFSAERPKGSFSTLEIQRTEQGDSAMYLCASSFTESSYEQYFGPGTRLTVT.

J is TRBJ1-5 and V is TRBV7-8; tentative D call: TRBD1 (6 bases). Trimming removed 5 bases at V and 2 bases at J, with 13 bases between. CDR1 is SGHVS and CDR2 is FQNEAQ in the germline V gene. This CDR3 spans 15 amino acids. The CDR3 loop is CASSPQGGGNQPQHF. Written as DNA, the CDR3 is TGTGCCAGCAGCCCCCAAGGGGGAGGCAATCAGCCCCAGCATTTT. Together with reference TRBV7-8 and TRBJ1-5, the CDR3 gives the full variable domain: GAGVSQSPRYKVAKRGQDVALRCDPISGHVSLFWYQQALGQGPEFLTYFQNEAQLDKSGLPSDRFFAERPEGSVSTLKIQRTQQEDSAVYLCASSPQGGGNQPQHFGDGTRLSIL.

J is TRBJ2-5 and V is TRBV11-2, with TRBD1 as a possible D gene (5 bases). The CDR3 sequence is 16 residues long. The V end lost 1 base, the J end lost 9 bases, and 21 bases lay between the germline ends. CDR1 and CDR2 (germline): SGHAT, FQNNGV. The CDR3 loop reads CASSLATRAELGAQYF. The DNA for the CDR3 is TGTGCCAGCAGCTTAGCCACCCGGGCCGAGCTAGGGGCCCAGTACTTC.

The J gene is TRBJ1-4, the V gene TRBV3-1 (or the pseudogene TRBV3-2); D possibly corresponds to TRBD1 (5 bases). This CDR3 has 14 amino acids. Per the germline V gene, CDR1 is LGHDT and CDR2 is YNNKEL (reference sequence). V was cut by 3 bases and J by 3 bases, with 8 bases left in between. CDR3 sequence (DNA): TGTGCCAGCAGCCAGAGGGGCTCTAATGAAAAACTGTTTTTT. Its protein is CASSQRGSNEKLFF.

The rearrangement uses TRBV10-1 and TRBJ1-2; 7 nucleotides line up with TRBD1. In germline, CDR1 is WNHNN, CDR2 SYGVQD (reference sequence). The CDR3 is 14 amino acids. V lost 3 bases, J lost 6 bases, and 7 bases stayed unmatched. The CDR3 loop reads CASSEGGVSHGYTF. The CDR3 DNA is TGCGCCAGCAGTGAAGGGGGCGTATCCCATGGCTACACCTTC.

The chain combines TRBV6-2 or TRBV6-3 with TRBJ2-7; TRBD2 aligns across 14 bases. This CDR3 has 18 amino acids. V trimming: 2 bases; J trimming: 7 bases; junction bases outside the gene matches: 13. The germline V gene encodes CDR1 MNHEY and CDR2 SVGEGT. CDR3 sequence: CASSYPGTSGSVSGEQYF. DNA for the CDR3: TGTGCCAGCAGTTACCCCGGGACTAGCGGGAGTGTGTCGGGGGAGCAGTACTTC.

The rearrangement uses TRBV2 and TRBJ1-1; no reliable D call. Germline CDR1 is SNHLY and CDR2 is FYNNEI. The CDR3 is 15 amino acids. V lost 5 bases and J 1 base, leaving 14 bases between the germline ends. The CDR3 here is CASSPAAAQNTEAFF. The CDR3 coding sequence is TGTGCCAGCAGTCCCGCAGCGGCACAGAACACTGAAGCTTTCTTT.

The J gene is TRBJ1-2, the V gene TRBV11-2, with 9 bases fitting TRBD1. V was clipped by 5 bases and J by 5 bases; unmatched bases: 9. The germline V gene has CDR1 SGHAT and CDR2 FQNNGV. This CDR3 is 15 amino acids long. The CDR3 bases are TGTGCCAGCAGCCTTACAGGGGGCCAACCTTATGGCTACACCTTC. The encoded protein is CASSLTGGQPYGYTF.

The rearrangement joins TRBV4-2 to TRBJ1-5; D uncertain. The V gene lost 0 bases and the J gene lost 0 bases, with 6 bases spanning the gap. Germline V gene lookup returns CDR1 LGHNA and CDR2 YNFKEQ. The CDR3 has 15 amino acids. The CDR3 is CASSQDRFSNQPQHF. As DNA, the CDR3 is TGTGCCAGCAGCCAAGACAGATTTAGCAATCAGCCCCAGCATTTT.

The V and J genes are TRBV12-3 or TRBV12-4 and TRBJ2-2; D is undetermined. The CDR3 spans 13 residues. Trimming removed 0 bases at V and 7 bases at J, with 6 bases between. CDR3 region: CASSLARYGELFF. CDR3 in DNA: TGTGCCAGCAGTTTAGCGCGGTACGGGGAGCTGTTTTTT.

The CDR3 loop is CATSRDGDLTHYNTGELFF. In DNA, the CDR3 is TGTGCCACCAGCAGAGATGGAGACCTCACTCACTATAACACCGGGGAGCTGTTTTTT. The chain joins TRBV15 to TRBJ2-2; no clear D. Trimming pared 0 bases from V and 2 bases from J, leaving 19 bases between. Germline-derived CDR1 and CDR2 are LNHNV and YYDKDF (reference sequence). The CDR3 spans 19 residues.

The CDR3 loop reads CATSDDSYGYTF. The CDR3, as DNA: TGTGCCACCAGTGATGACAGCTATGGCTACACCTTC. The chain joins TRBV24-1 to TRBJ1-2, with D tentatively TRBD1 (5 bases). This CDR3 has 12 amino acids. Trimming stripped 3 bases from V and 4 bases from J, with 5 bases between. Germline V gene data show CDR1 as KGHDR and CDR2 as SFDVKD.

This chain links TRBV28 with TRBJ1-1; the D gene is possibly TRBD1 (6 bases). V was cut by 6 bases and J by 10 bases, with 15 bases left in between. CDR3 size: 12 residues. Germline V CDR1 and CDR2: MDHEN, SYDVKM. The CDR3 nucleotides read TGTGCCAGCAGACGAGGGGGGGGCACAGCTTTCTTT. It yields the protein CASRRGGGTAFF.

J is TRBJ2-1 and V is TRBV5-8; no firm D call. Trimming took 0 bases from V and 6 from J, leaving 22 bases between them. Germline loops: CDR1 SGHTS, CDR2 YDEGEE. The CDR3 spans 18 residues. The CDR3 region has the DNA TGTGCCAGCAGCTTGGGGACCCGGCAGTTGGGGAACCTCAATGAGCAGTTCTTC. It codes for CASSLGTRQLGNLNEQFF. Filled out from reference TRBV5-8 and TRBJ2-1, the complete variable domain reads EAGVTQSPTHLIKTRGQQATLRCSPISGHTSVYWYQQALGLGLQFLLWYDEGEERNRGNFPPRFSGRQFPNYSSELNVNALELEDSALYLCASSLGTRQLGNLNEQFFGPGTRLTVL.

The chain links TRBV7-2 to TRBJ1-2; D is uncertain. This CDR3 region has 16 residues. The germline gives CDR1 SGHTA, CDR2 FQGNSA. V gave up 8 bases and J gave up 2 bases, with 21 bases separating them. The CDR3 loop is CASWRVGSRENYGYTF. CDR3 nucleotide sequence: TGTGCCAGCTGGCGGGTGGGGTCTCGAGAAAACTATGGCTACACCTTC. Looking up the rest from reference TRBV7-2 and TRBJ1-2 gives the full variable domain: GAGVSQSPSNKVTEKGKDVELRCDPISGHTALYWYRQSLGQGLEFLIYFQGNSAPDKSGLPSDRFSAERTGGSVSTLTIQRTQQEDSAVYLCASWRVGSRENYGYTFGSGTRLTVV.

The J gene is TRBJ1-4, the V gene TRBV7-6, with 9 bases identical to TRBD1. This CDR3 contains 15 residues. V was pared by 6 bases and J by 11 bases, with 13 bases of the junction left unmatched. Germline CDR1 reads SGHVS; CDR2 reads FNYEAQ. CDR3 in DNA: TGTGCCAGCAGACCAGGGGGCGGGACAGGGAGGAAACTGTTTTTT. Its translation: CASRPGGGTGRKLFF.

This chain links TRBV7-8 with TRBJ1-5; D is undetermined. The V and J ends lost 0 bases and 5 bases respectively, with 8 bases between them. This CDR3 has 14 amino acids. Germline CDR1 is SGHVS and CDR2 is FQNEAQ. The chain's CDR3 is CASSLAQRHQPQHF. The DNA for the CDR3 is TGTGCCAGCAGCTTAGCACAGCGTCATCAGCCCCAGCATTTT.

This chain uses TRBV7-2 with TRBJ2-7; 7 nucleotides line up with TRBD1. CDR3 size: 15 residues. The V segment lost 5 bases and the J segment 5 bases; nucleotides outside the gene matches: 12. CDR1 SGHTA and CDR2 FQGNSA come from the germline V gene. CDR3 sequence: CASSITGALYDEQYF. The CDR3 DNA reads as TGTGCCAGCAGCATAACAGGGGCCCTATACGACGAGCAGTACTTC. Combining the CDR3 with reference TRBV7-2 and TRBJ2-7 gives the whole variable domain GAGVSQSPSNKVTEKGKDVELRCDPISGHTALYWYRQSLGQGLEFLIYFQGNSAPDKSGLPSDRFSAERTGGSVSTLTIQRTQQEDSAVYLCASSITGALYDEQYFGPGTRLTVT.

The sample holds a few counts of this clone. CDR3 DNA sequence: TGTGCCAGCAGCTCATTCGGTAGCAATCAGCCCCAGCATTTT. It encodes CASSSFGSNQPQHF. The rearrangement links TRBV7-9 to TRBJ1-5; D unresolved. V gave up 4 bases and J gave up 0 bases, with 7 bases separating them. Germline V gene data show CDR1 as SEHNR and CDR2 as FQNEAQ (reference sequence). The CDR3 length is 14 residues.

The chain has TRBV25-1 and TRBJ2-2; D is unclear. V lost 2 bases and J lost 4, with 2 bases in between. In germline, CDR1 is MGHDK, CDR2 SYGVNS. This CDR3 is built from 12 residues. CDR3 residues: CASSESTGELFF. The CDR3 nucleotides are TGTGCCAGCAGTGAAAGCACCGGGGAGCTGTTTTTT. The full variable domain, rest sourced from reference TRBV25-1 and TRBJ2-2, is EADIYQTPRYLVIGTGKKITLECSQTMGHDKMYWYQQDPGMELHLIHYSYGVNSTEKGDLSSESTVSRIRTEHFPLTLESARPSHTSQYLCASSESTGELFFGEGSRLTVL.

The chain joins TRBV19 to TRBJ2-7; D possibly corresponds to TRBD2 (5 bases). The CDR3 consists of 13 residues. V was pared by 5 bases and J by 2 bases, with 10 bases between. The germline gives CDR1 LNHDA, CDR2 SQIVND (reference sequence). The CDR3 protein is CASSLGVTYEQYF. The CDR3 nucleotides are TGTGCCAGTAGTCTCGGGGTGACCTACGAGCAGTACTTC.

The chain combines TRBV20-1 with TRBJ2-5, with D perhaps given as TRBD1 or TRBD2 (5 bases each). This CDR3 is 10 amino acids long. Trimming stripped 3 bases from V and 10 bases from J, with 9 bases between. Germline CDR1 is DFQATT and CDR2 is SNEGSKA (reference sequence). This CDR3 is CSASRGGQYF. CDR3 in DNA: TGCAGTGCTAGTCGGGGCGGCCAGTACTTC.

The chain joins TRBV29-1 to TRBJ2-7; 9 positions match TRBD2. V dropped 0 bases and J dropped 2; count of bases not matched to a gene: 5. From germline, CDR1 is SQVTM and CDR2 ANQGSEA. This CDR3 spans 15 amino acids. CDR3 sequence (DNA): TGCAGCGTTGAAGATGAGGCTAGCGGGGCCTACGAGCAGTACTTC. It specifies CSVEDEASGAYEQYF.

The gene calls are TRBV19 and TRBJ1-2, with 7 bases aligning to TRBD1. CDR1 is LNHDA and CDR2 is SQIVND in the germline V gene (reference sequence). The CDR3 has 12 residues. V lost 5 bases, J lost 4 bases, and 1 base stayed unmatched. Here the CDR3 DNA reads TGTGCCAGTAGTTACAGGGGCTATGGCTACACCTTC. As protein: CASSYRGYGYTF. Full variable domain (remainder filled in from reference TRBV19 and TRBJ1-2): DGGITQSPKYLFRKEGQNVTLSCEQNLNHDAMYWYRQDPGQGLRLIYYSQIVNDFQKGDIAEGYSVSREKKESFPLTVTSAQKNPTAFYLCASSYRGYGYTFGSGTRLTVV.

The rearrangement joins TRBV4-1 to TRBJ1-5; TRBD1 agrees at 8 bases. CDR1 is MGHRA, CDR2 YSYEKL, per germline. This CDR3 has 18 residues. Trimming cost V 3 bases and J 0 bases; bases outside gene matches: 10. CDR3 in DNA: TGCGCCAGCAGCCAGGGCCAGACAGGGGCAAATAGCAATCAGCCCCAGCATTTT. It yields the protein CASSQGQTGANSNQPQHF.

The chain recombines TRBV28 with TRBJ2-3; weak D call: TRBD1 (7 bases). This CDR3 spans 14 amino acids. V was shortened by 4 bases and J by 4 bases, with 12 bases between the two germline ends. Germline V gives CDR1 MDHEN, CDR2 SYDVKM. DNA for the CDR3: TGTGCCAGCAGTTGGAGGGGGCGGTCAGATACGCAGTATTTT. Translated: CASSWRGRSDTQYF.

This clone has only one observation. The chain joins TRBV7-2 to TRBJ2-1, with 11 bases identical to TRBD2. Germline V gene sequence: CDR1 SGHTA, CDR2 FQGNSA. The CDR3 extends over 16 amino acids. Trimming removed 3 bases from V and 4 bases from J; junction bases left unmatched: 5. CDR3 sequence (DNA): TGTGCCAGCAGCTTGGGAGGACTAGCGGGTTACAATGAGCAGTTCTTC. Translating gives CASSLGGLAGYNEQFF.

The chain employs TRBV5-5 and TRBJ2-7; D remains ambiguous. The germline V and J ends were trimmed by 4 bases and 4 bases, with 12 bases remaining between them. Germline CDR1 reads SGHKS; CDR2 reads YYEKEE (reference sequence). CDR3 length: 13 amino acids. CDR3: CASSATSYYEQYF. CDR3 DNA: TGTGCCAGCAGCGCCACAAGCTATTACGAGCAGTACTTC.

The chain couples TRBV13 to TRBJ2-7; D is uncertain. Trimming removed 5 bases at V and 2 bases at J, with 19 bases between. CDR1 is PRHDT and CDR2 is FYEKMQ in the germline V gene (reference sequence). The CDR3 is made up of 16 amino acids. The CDR3 DNA sequence: TGTGCCAGCAGCCCAACGGGCCGAGGCCCTACCTACGAGCAGTACTTC. Residues: CASSPTGRGPTYEQYF.

The chain links TRBV7-9 to TRBJ1-2; D remains unclear. The CDR3 totals 14 residues. Germline CDR1 and CDR2: SEHNR and FQNEAQ (reference sequence). Trimming removed 5 bases at V and 8 bases at J, with 18 bases between. The CDR3 spells CASSRRERRGGYTF. CDR3 DNA sequence: TGTGCCAGCAGCCGACGGGAAAGGCGCGGGGGCTACACCTTC.

The chain is built from TRBV30 and TRBJ1-2; TRBD1 aligns across 12 bases. The germline V gene has CDR1 GTSNPN and CDR2 SVGIG (reference sequence). The CDR3 totals 14 residues. Trimming cost V 5 bases and J 4 bases; bases outside gene matches: 5. CDR3 sequence reads: CAWGTGGRGYGYTF. The DNA of the CDR3 is TGTGCCTGGGGGACAGGGGGCCGCGGCTATGGCTACACCTTC.